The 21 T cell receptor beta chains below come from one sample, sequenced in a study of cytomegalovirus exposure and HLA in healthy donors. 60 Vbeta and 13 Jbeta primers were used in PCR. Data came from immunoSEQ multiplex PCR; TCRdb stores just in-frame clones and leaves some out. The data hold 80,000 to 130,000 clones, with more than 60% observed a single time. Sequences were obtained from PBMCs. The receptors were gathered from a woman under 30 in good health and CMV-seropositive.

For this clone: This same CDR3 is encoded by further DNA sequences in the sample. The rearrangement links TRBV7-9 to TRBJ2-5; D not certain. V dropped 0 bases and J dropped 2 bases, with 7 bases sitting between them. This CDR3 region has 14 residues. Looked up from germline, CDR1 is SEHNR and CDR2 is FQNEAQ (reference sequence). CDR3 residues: CASSLALSQETQYF. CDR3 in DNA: TGTGCCAGCAGCTTAGCTCTAAGTCAAGAGACCCAGTACTTC. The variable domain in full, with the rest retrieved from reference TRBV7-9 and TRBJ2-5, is DTGVSQNPRHKITKRGQNVTFRCDPISEHNRLYWYRQTLGQGPEFLTYFQNEAQLEKSRLLSDRFSAERPKGSFSTLEIQRTEQGDSAMYLCASSLALSQETQYFGPGTRLLVL.

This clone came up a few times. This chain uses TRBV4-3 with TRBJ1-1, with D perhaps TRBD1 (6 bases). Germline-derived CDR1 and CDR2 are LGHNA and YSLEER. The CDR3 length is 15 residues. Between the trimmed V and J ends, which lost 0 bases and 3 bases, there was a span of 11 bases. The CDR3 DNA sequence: TGCGCCAGCAGCCAAGAACGGACAGCTTACACTGAAGCTTTCTTT. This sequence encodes CASSQERTAYTEAFF.

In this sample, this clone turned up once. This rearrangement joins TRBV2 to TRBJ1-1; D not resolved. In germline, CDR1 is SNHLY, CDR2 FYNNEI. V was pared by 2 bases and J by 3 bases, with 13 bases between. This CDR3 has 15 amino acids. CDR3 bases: TGTGCCAGCAGTGAAATGTGGCTGCCGTACACTGAAGCTTTCTTT. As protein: CASSEMWLPYTEAFF.

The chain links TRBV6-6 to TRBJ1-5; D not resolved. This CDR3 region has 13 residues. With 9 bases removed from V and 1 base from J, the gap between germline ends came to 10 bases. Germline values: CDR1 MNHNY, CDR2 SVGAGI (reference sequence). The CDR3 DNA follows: TGTGCCAGTGTCTTCGAGAGCAATCAGCCCCAGCATTTT. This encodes CASVFESNQPQHF.

The CDR3 region is CASSESASGTHEQFF. DNA of the CDR3: TGTGCCAGCAGTGAAAGTGCTAGCGGGACTCATGAGCAGTTCTTC. The chain uses TRBV2 and TRBJ2-1; 9 bases match TRBD2. V lost 2 bases and J lost 8; bases outside the gene matches: 7. Germline values: CDR1 SNHLY, CDR2 FYNNEI. This CDR3 contains 15 residues.

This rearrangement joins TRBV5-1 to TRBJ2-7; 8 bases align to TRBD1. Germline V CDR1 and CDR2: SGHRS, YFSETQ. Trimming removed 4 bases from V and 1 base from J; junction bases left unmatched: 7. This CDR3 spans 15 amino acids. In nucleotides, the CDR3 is TGCGCCAGCAGCCCGGACAGGGTGGGATCCTACGAGCAGTACTTC. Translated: CASSPDRVGSYEQYF.

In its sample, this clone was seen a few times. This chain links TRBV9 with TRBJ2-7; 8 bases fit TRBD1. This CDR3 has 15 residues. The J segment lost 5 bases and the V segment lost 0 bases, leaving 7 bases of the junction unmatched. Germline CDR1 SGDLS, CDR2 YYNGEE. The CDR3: CASSVGDRFRDEQYF. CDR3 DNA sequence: TGTGCCAGCAGCGTAGGGGACAGGTTTCGGGACGAGCAGTACTTC.

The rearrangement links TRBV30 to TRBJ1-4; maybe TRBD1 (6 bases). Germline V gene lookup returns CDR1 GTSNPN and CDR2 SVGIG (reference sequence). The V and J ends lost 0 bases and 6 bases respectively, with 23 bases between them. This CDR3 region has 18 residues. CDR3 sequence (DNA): TGTGCCTGGAGTGTACACGGGGGGGCGGGGGTTACTGATGAAAAACTGTTTTTT. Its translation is CAWSVHGGAGVTDEKLFF.

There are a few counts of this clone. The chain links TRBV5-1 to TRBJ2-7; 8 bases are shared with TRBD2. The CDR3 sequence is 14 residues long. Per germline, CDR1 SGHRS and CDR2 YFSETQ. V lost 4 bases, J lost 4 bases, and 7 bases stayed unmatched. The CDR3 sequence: CASSPGGQQYEQYF. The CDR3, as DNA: TGCGCCAGCAGCCCGGGGGGGCAGCAATACGAGCAGTACTTC.

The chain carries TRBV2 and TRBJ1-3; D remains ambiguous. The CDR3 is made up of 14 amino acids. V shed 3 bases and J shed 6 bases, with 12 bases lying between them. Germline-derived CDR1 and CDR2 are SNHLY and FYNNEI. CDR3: CASSEGGLTNTIYF. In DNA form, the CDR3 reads TGTGCCAGCAGTGAGGGAGGCCTTACAAACACCATATATTTT.

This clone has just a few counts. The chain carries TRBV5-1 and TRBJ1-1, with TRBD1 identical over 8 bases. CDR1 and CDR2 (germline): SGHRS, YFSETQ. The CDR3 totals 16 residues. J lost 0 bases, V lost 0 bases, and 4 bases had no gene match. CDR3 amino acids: CASSLEQGVMNTEAFF. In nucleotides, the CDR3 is TGCGCCAGCAGCTTGGAACAGGGGGTGATGAACACTGAAGCTTTCTTT.

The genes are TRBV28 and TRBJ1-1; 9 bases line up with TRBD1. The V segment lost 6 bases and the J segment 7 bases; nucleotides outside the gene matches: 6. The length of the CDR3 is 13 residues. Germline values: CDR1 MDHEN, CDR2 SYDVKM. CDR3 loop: CASSLQGADEAFF. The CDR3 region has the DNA TGTGCCAGCAGCTTACAGGGGGCAGATGAAGCTTTCTTT.

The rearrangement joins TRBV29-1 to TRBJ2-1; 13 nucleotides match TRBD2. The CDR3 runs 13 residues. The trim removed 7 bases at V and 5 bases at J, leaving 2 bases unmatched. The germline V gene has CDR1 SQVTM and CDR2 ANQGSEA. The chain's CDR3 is CSAGLAGDNEQFF. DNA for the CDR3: TGCAGCGCTGGACTAGCGGGAGACAATGAGCAGTTCTTC.

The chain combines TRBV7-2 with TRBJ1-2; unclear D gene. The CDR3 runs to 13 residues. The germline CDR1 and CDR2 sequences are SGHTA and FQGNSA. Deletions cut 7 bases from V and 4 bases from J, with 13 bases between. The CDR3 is CASTSLEGYGYTF. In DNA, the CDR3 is TGTGCCAGCACCTCTCTAGAGGGCTATGGCTACACCTTC.

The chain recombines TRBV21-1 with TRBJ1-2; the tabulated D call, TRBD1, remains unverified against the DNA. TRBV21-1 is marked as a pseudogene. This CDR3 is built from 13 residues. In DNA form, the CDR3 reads TGTGCCAGCAGCAACCGGGACAGGGATGGCTACACCTTC. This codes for CASSNRDRDGYTF.

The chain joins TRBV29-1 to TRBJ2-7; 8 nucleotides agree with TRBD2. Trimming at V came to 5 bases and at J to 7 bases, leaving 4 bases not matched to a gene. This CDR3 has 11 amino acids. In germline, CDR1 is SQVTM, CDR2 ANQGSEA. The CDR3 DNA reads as TGCAGCGTTAAACTAGCGGCTGAGCAGTACTTC. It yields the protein CSVKLAAEQYF.

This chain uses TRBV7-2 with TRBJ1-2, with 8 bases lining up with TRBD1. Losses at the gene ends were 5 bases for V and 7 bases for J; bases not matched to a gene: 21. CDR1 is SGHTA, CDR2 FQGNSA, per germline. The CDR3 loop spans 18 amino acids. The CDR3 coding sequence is TGTGCCAGCAGCGTAAGAGGGACAGGAACAGGGACGGGGAGTGGCTACACCTTC. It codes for CASSVRGTGTGTGSGYTF.

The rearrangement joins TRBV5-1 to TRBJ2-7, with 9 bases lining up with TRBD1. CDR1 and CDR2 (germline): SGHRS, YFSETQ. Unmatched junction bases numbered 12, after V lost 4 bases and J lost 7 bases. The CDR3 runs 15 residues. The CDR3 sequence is CASSGTGGLGKEQYF. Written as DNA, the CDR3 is TGCGCCAGCAGCGGAACAGGGGGCCTGGGTAAAGAGCAGTACTTC.

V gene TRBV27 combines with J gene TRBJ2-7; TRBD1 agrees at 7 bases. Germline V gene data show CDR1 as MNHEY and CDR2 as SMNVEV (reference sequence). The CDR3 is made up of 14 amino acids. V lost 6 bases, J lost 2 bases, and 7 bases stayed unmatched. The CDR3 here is CASRSGTVAYEQYF. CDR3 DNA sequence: TGTGCCAGCAGATCCGGGACAGTCGCCTACGAGCAGTACTTC.

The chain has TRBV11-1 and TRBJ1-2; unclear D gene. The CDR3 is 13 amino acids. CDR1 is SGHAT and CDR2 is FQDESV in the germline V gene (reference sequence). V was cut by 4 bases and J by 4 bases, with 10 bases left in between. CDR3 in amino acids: CASSSAASYGYTF. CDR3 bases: TGTGCCAGCAGCTCGGCGGCCAGCTATGGCTACACCTTC.

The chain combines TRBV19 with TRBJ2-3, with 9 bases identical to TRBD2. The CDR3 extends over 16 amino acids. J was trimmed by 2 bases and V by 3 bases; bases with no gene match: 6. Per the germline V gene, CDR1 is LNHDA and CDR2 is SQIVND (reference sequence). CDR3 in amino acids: CASSIASGEFTDTQYF. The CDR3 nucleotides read TGTGCCAGTAGTATCGCTAGCGGGGAGTTCACAGATACGCAGTATTTT.